A selection of T cell receptor beta chains follows, all from one sample in a study of human T cells and chemical hapten exposure. TCRdb called the RACE reads again in MiXCR, with one record for every CDR3 protein. In the table there are about 180,000 distinct CDR3 sequences, just under 30% of which are singletons. The sequenced sample was whole blood, obtained in connection with sensitization to the hapten diphenylcyclopropenone (DPC). The origin of the receptors is a woman in her twenties or thirties with alopecia areata. Some clones in this sample may be carry-over from other donors' samples. Each CDR3 is given with its conserved first and last residue. The D gene is left open where the match is weak. Only some rows state a clone size, as once, few, many or a class for expanded clones.

NA	TRBV10-1	NA	TRBJ1-1	CASTGITEAFF	TGCGCCAGCACAGGGATAACTGAAGCTTTCTTT
NA	TRBV25-1	NA	TRBJ2-3	CASIPTGSSTDTQYF	TGTGCCAGCATCCCTACGGGATCTAGCACAGATACGCAGTATTTT
NA	TRBV5-5	NA	TRBJ1-5	CASTRHPTSNQPQHF	TGTGCCAGCACCCGACACCCAACTAGCAATCAGCCCCAGCATTTT
NA	TRBV28	TRBD2	TRBJ2-1	CASNEFSGREEYNEQFF	TGTGCCAGCAATGAATTTAGCGGGAGGGAAGAATACAATGAGCAGTTCTTC
few	TRBV7-2	TRBD1	TRBJ1-2	CASSLGGLQGAYGYTF	TGTGCCAGCAGCTTAGGTGGGCTGCAGGGGGCCTATGGCTACACCTTC
NA	TRBV4-1	NA	TRBJ2-2	CASSQDGLALGELFF	TGCGCCAGCAGCCAAGATGGTCTGGCTCTGGGGGAGCTGTTTTTT
few	TRBV5-1	NA	TRBJ2-3	CASSLALGLDTQYF	TGCGCCAGCAGCTTGGCCCTGGGACTAGATACGCAGTATTTT
few	TRBV20-1	NA	TRBJ1-2	CSASWGRRVRDSSYGYTF	TGCAGTGCTAGTTGGGGGAGACGAGTCAGGGATTCGAGCTATGGCTACACCTTC
NA	TRBV6-2/TRBV6-3	NA	TRBJ2-1	CASSPASNEQFF	TGTGCCAGCAGTCCGGCAAGCAATGAGCAGTTCTTC
NA	TRBV20-1	NA	TRBJ1-1	CSARDGRGGNTEAFF	TGCAGTGCTAGAGATGGCCGGGGGGGGAACACTGAAGCTTTCTTT
NA	TRBV27	NA	TRBJ2-3	CASSSRDSGDTQYF	TGTGCCAGCAGTTCCCGGGACTCCGGGGATACGCAGTATTTT
NA	TRBV28	NA	TRBJ2-5	CASSLMGAGATQYF	TGTGCCAGCAGTTTAATGGGGGCAGGGGCAACCCAGTACTTC
few	TRBV12-3/TRBV12-4	NA	TRBJ1-6	CASSFVQGLNNSPLHF	TGTGCCAGCAGTTTCGTACAGGGCCTCAATAATTCACCCCTCCACTTT
many	TRBV4-2	NA	TRBJ2-2	CASSQDPGGGELFF	TGTGCCAGCAGCCAAGATCCTGGTGGCGGGGAGCTGTTTTTT
NA	TRBV7-2	TRBD1	TRBJ2-2	CASSSGGQARTGELFF	TGTGCCAGCAGCTCAGGGGGACAGGCCCGGACCGGGGAGCTGTTTTTT
few	TRBV29-1	NA	TRBJ1-1	CSVRIGGAQTEAFF	TGCAGCGTTCGGATAGGAGGGGCCCAGACTGAAGCTTTCTTT
NA	TRBV4-3	NA	TRBJ2-1	CASSQVGTGRDNEQFF	TGCGCCAGCAGCCAAGTTGGCACAGGGCGGGACAATGAGCAGTTCTTC
NA	TRBV19	TRBD1	TRBJ2-2	CASSWDSNTGELFF	TGTGCCAGTAGTTGGGACAGCAACACCGGGGAGCTGTTTTTT